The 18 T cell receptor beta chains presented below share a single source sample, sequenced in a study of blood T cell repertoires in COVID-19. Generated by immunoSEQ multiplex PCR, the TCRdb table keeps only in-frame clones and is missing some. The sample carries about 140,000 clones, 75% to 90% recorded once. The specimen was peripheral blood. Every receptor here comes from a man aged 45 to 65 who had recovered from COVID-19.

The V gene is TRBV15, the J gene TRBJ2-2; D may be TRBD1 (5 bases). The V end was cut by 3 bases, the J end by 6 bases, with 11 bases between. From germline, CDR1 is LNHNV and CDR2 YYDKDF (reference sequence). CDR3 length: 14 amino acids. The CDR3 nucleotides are TGTGCCACCAGCAGGGACACAAAGGCCGGGGAGCTGTTTTTT. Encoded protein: CATSRDTKAGELFF.

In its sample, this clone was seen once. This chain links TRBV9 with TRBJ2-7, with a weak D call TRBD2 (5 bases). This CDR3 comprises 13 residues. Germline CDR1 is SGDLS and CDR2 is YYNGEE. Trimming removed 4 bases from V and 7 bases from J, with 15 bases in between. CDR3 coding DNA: TGTGCCAGCAGCACCCGATTAGCGACAGAGCAGTACTTC. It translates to CASSTRLATEQYF.

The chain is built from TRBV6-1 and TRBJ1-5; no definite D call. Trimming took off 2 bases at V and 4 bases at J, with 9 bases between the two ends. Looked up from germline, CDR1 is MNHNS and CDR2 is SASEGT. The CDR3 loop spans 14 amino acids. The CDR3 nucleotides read TGTGCCAGCAGTGAAAGCGGATTGAATCAGCCCCAGCATTTT. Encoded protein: CASSESGLNQPQHF.

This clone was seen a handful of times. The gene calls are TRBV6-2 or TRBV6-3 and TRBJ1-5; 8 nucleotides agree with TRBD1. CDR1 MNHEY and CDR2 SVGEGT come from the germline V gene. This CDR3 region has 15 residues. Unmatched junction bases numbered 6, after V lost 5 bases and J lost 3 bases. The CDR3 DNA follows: TGTGCCAGCAGTCTATCAGGGGGCTTCAATCAGCCCCAGCATTTT. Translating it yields CASSLSGGFNQPQHF.

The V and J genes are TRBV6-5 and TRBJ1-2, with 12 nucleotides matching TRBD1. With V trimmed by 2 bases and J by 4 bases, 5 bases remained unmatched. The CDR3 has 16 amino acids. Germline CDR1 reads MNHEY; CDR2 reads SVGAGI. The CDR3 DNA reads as TGTGCCAGCAGTTACGAGGGACAGGGGGCAGGCTATGGCTACACCTTC. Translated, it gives CASSYEGQGAGYGYTF.

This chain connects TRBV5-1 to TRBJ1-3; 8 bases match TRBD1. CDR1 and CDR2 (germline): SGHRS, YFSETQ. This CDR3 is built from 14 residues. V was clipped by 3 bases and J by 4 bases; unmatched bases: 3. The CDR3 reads CASSSDRAGNTIYF. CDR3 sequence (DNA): TGCGCCAGCAGCTCGGACAGGGCCGGAAACACCATATATTTT. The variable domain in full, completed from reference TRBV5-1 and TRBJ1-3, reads KAGVTQTPRYLIKTRGQQVTLSCSPISGHRSVSWYQQTPGQGLQFLFEYFSETQRNKGNFPGRFSGRQFSNSRSEMNVSTLELGDSALYLCASSSDRAGNTIYFGEGSWLTVV.

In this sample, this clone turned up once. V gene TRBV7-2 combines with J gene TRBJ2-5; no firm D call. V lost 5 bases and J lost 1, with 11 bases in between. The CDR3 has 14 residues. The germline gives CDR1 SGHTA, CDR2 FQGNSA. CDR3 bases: TGTGCCAGCAGCGGTCAGACGGGCCAAGAGACCCAGTACTTC. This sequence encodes CASSGQTGQETQYF.

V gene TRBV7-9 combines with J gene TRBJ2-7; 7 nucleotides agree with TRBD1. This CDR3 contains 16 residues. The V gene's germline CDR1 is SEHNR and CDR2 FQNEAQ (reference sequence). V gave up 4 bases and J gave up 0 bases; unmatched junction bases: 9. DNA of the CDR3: TGTGCCAGCAGCTGGAACCGGGACAGCCCCTCCTACGAGCAGTACTTC. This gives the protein CASSWNRDSPSYEQYF.

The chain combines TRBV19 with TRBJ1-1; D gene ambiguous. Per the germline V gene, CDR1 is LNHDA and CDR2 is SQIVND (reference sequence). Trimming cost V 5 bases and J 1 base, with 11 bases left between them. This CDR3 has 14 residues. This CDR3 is CASSQRAENTEAFF. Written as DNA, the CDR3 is TGTGCCAGTAGTCAGAGGGCCGAGAACACTGAAGCTTTCTTT.

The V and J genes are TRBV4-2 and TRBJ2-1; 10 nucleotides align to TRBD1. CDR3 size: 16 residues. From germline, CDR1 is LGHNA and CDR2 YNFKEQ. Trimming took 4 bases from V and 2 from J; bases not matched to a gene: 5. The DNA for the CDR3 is TGTGCCAGCAGCCCGGCAGGGACAGGGGCCTACAATGAGCAGTTCTTC. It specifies CASSPAGTGAYNEQFF.

In DNA, the CDR3 is TGTGCCAGTGAGGAGGGGGGGGGCCAAGAGACCCAGTACTTC. Translated: CASEEGGGQETQYF. The rearrangement links TRBV19 to TRBJ2-5, with D possibly being TRBD2 (7 bases). CDR3 size: 14 residues. The germline CDR1 and CDR2 sequences are LNHDA and SQIVND (reference sequence). The V end lost 8 bases, the J end lost 1 base, and 14 bases lay between the germline ends.

CDR3 residues: CASRDRSTGELFF. CDR3 bases: TGTGCCAGCAGGGACAGGTCTACCGGGGAGCTGTTTTTT. This sequence joins TRBV12-3 or TRBV12-4 and TRBJ2-2; TRBD1 aligns across 7 bases. V lost 6 bases to trimming and J lost 5 bases; unmatched junction nucleotides: 3. The CDR3 spans 13 residues.

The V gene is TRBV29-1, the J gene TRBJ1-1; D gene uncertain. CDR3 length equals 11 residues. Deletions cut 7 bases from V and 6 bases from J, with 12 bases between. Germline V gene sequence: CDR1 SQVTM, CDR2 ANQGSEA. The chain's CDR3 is CSARGIAEAFF. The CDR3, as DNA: TGCAGCGCTCGCGGGATCGCTGAAGCTTTCTTT.

This CDR3 is CASSEDRGGGYTF. The CDR3, as DNA: TGCGCCAGCAGTGAGGACAGGGGAGGAGGCTACACCTTC. The chain joins TRBV10-2 to TRBJ1-2; TRBD1 matches at 8 bases. J gave up 8 bases and V 2 bases, and 4 bases lay outside the gene matches. Germline V lookup: CDR1 WSHSY, CDR2 SAAADI. This CDR3 is 13 amino acids long.

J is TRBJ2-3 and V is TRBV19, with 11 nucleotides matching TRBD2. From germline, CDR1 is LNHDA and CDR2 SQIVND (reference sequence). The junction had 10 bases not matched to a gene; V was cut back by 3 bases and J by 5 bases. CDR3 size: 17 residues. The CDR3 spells CASSIALAGGQGDTQYF. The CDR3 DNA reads TGTGCCAGTAGTATCGCATTAGCGGGGGGGCAGGGAGATACGCAGTATTTT.

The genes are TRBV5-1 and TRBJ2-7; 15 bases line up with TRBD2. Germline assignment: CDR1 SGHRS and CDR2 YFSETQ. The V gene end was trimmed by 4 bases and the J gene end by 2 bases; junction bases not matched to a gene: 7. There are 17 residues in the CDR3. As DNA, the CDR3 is TGCGCCAGCAGCACGGGACTAGCGGGGGGACTTACCTACGAGCAGTACTTC. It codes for CASSTGLAGGLTYEQYF.

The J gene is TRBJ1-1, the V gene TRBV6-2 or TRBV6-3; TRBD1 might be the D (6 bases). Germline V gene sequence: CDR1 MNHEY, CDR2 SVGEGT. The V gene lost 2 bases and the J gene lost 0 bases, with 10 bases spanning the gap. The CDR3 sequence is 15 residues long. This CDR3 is CASSYPTGMNTEAFF. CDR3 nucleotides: TGTGCCAGCAGTTACCCGACAGGAATGAACACTGAAGCTTTCTTT.

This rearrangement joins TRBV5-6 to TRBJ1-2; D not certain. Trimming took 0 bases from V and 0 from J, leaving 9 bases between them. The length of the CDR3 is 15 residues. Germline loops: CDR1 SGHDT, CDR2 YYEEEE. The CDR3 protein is CASSLGDYSNYGYTF. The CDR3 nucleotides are TGTGCCAGCAGCTTGGGCGATTATTCTAACTATGGCTACACCTTC.